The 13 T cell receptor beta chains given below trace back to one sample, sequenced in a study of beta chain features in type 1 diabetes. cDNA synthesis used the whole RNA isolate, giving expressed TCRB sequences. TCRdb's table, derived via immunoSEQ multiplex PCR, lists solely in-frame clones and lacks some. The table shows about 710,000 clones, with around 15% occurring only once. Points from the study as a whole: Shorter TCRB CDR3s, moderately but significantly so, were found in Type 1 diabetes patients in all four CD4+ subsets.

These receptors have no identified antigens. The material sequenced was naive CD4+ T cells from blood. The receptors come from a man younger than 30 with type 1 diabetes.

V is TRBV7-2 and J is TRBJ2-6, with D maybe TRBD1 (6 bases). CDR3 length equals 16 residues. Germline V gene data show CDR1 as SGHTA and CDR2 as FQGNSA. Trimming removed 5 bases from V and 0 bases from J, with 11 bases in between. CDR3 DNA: TGTGCCAGCAGCCAGACACAGGGCTCTGGGGCCAACGTCCTGACTTTC. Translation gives CASSQTQGSGANVLTF.

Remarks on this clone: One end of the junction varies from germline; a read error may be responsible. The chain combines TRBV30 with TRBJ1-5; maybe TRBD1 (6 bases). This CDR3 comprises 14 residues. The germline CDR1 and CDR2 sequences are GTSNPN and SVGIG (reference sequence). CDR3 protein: CAWGRQAGNRPQHF. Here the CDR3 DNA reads TGTGCCTGGGGCCGACAGGCTGGCAATCGGCCCCAGCATTTT.

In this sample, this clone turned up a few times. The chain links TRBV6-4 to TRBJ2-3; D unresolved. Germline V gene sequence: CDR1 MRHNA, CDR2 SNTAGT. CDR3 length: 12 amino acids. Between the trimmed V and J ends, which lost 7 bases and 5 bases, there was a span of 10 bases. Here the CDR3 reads CASMVGKDTQYF. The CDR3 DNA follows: TGTGCCAGCATGGTGGGGAAAGATACGCAGTATTTT.

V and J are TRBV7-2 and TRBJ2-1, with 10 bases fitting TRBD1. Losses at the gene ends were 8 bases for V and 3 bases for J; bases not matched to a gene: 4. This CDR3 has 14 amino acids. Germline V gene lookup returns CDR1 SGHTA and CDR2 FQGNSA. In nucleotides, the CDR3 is TGTGCCAGCCTTAGGGACAGGGGCTACAATGAGCAGTTCTTC. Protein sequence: CASLRDRGYNEQFF.

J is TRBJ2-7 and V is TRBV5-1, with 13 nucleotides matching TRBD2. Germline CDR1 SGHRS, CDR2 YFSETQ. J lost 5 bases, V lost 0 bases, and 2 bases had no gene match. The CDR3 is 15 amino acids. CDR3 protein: CASSLAGTSGNEQYF. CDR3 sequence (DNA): TGCGCCAGCAGCTTGGCGGGGACTAGCGGGAACGAGCAGTACTTC.

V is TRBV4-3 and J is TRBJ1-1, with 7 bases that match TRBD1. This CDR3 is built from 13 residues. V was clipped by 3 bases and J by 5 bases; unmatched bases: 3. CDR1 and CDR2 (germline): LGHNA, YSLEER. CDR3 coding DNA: TGCGCCAGCAGCCACAGGGGGAGTACTGAAGCTTTCTTT. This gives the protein CASSHRGSTEAFF.

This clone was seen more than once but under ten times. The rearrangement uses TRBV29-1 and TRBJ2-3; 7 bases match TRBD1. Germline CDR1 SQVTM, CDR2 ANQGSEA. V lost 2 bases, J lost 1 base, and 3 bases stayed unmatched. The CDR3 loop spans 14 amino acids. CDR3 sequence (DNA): TGCAGCGTTGAAACAGGGGTGGGCACAGATACGCAGTATTTT. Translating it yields CSVETGVGTDTQYF.

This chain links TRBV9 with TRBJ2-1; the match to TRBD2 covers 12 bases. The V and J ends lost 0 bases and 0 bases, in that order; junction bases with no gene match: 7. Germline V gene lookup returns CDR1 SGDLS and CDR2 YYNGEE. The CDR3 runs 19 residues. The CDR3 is CASSVGAASGRDSYNEQFF. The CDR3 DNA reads TGTGCCAGCAGCGTAGGGGCGGCTAGCGGGAGGGACTCCTACAATGAGCAGTTCTTC.

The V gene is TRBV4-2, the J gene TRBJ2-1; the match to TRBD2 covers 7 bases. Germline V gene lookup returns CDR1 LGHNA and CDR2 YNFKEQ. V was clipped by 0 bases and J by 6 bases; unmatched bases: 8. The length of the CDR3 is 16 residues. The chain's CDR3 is CASSQESSGALNEQFF. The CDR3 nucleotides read TGTGCCAGCAGCCAAGAAAGCAGCGGGGCCCTCAATGAGCAGTTCTTC.

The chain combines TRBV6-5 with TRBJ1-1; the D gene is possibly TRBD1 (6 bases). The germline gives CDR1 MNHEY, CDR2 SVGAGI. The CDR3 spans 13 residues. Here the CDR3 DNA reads TGTGCTACCCACGGGGGCTTAGGCACTGAAGCTTTCTTT. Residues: CATHGGLGTEAFF.

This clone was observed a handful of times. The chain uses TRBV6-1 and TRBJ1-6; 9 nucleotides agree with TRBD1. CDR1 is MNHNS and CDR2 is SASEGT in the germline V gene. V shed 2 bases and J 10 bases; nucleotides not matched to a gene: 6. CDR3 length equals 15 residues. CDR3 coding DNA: TGTGCCAGCAGTGAAAGGAACAGGGGGCAGTCACCCCTCCACTTT. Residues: CASSERNRGQSPLHF.

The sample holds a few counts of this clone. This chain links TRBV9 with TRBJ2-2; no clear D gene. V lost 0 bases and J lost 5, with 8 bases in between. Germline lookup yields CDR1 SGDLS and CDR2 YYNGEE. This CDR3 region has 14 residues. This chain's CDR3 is CASSVEAGTGELFF. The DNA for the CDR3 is TGTGCCAGCAGCGTAGAAGCCGGGACCGGGGAGCTGTTTTTT. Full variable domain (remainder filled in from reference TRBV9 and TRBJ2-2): DSGVTQTPKHLITATGQRVTLRCSPRSGDLSVYWYQQSLDQGLQFLIQYYNGEERAKGNILERFSAQQFPDLHSELNLSSLELGDSALYFCASSVEAGTGELFFGEGSRLTVL.

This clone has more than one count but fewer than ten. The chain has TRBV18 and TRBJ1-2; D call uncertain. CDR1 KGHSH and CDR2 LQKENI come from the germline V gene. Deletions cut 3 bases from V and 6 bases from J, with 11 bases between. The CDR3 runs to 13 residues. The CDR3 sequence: CASSPLEAHGYTF. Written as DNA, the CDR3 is TGTGCCAGCTCACCCCTGGAGGCTCATGGCTACACCTTC.